The next 6 T cell receptor beta chains were all read from a single sample in a study of CD8+ T cells in alopecia areata. In each case, RNA was isolated and then reverse transcribed into cDNA as the sequencing template. The assay was immunoSEQ multiplex PCR, and TCRdb's table has in-frame clones only and misses some. The data show approximately 200,000 clones, approximately 56% seen once. The treatment denotes: oral pan-JAK inhibitor, 5-10 mg twice daily. The sample in question was CD4+ T cells sorted from blood, obtained at week 4, from a patient treated with tofacitinib. The receptor source for this set is a human donor with alopecia areata.

The chain is built from TRBV27 and TRBJ2-5; TRBD2 might be the D (5 bases). The length of the CDR3 is 13 residues. Germline V CDR1 and CDR2: MNHEY, SMNVEV (reference sequence). The V and J ends lost 6 bases and 2 bases respectively, with 10 bases between them. CDR3 sequence reads: CASSPLEQETQYF. CDR3 DNA sequence: TGTGCCAGCAGCCCACTAGAGCAAGAGACCCAGTACTTC.

The sample holds one count of this clone. The chain combines TRBV7-9 with TRBJ2-7, with 7 bases that match TRBD1. Germline V gene sequence: CDR1 SEHNR, CDR2 FQNEAQ (reference sequence). V shed 3 bases, J shed 5 bases, and the junction held 4 bases outside the gene matches. The CDR3 covers 13 residues. CDR3 nucleotides: TGTGCCAGCAGCTTCGACAGGGTCAACGAGCAGTACTTC. It encodes CASSFDRVNEQYF.

With respect to this clone: The same CDR3 can be traced to other DNA sequences in this sample. The V gene is TRBV13, the J gene TRBJ1-2; 7 bases agree with TRBD1. There are 14 residues in the CDR3. V dropped 5 bases and J dropped 6; count of bases not matched to a gene: 9. CDR1 and CDR2 (germline): PRHDT, FYEKMQ (reference sequence). CDR3 in amino acids: CASSLNRGRDGYTF. CDR3 bases: TGTGCCAGCAGCCTAAATAGGGGGCGGGATGGCTACACCTTC.

The chain employs TRBV7-2 and TRBJ1-3; no firm D call. Trimming pared 5 bases from V and 1 base from J, leaving 12 bases between. The CDR3 is 15 amino acids. CDR1 is SGHTA, CDR2 FQGNSA, per germline. The CDR3 here is CASSRGINSGNTIYF. DNA of the CDR3: TGTGCCAGCAGCCGAGGGATCAATTCTGGAAACACCATATATTTT.

The chain employs TRBV25-1 and TRBJ1-1; D uncertain. Looked up from germline, CDR1 is MGHDK and CDR2 is SYGVNS. Trimming shortened V by 1 base and J by 11 bases, and 20 bases separated the two germline ends. The CDR3 is 15 residues long. CDR3 bases: TGTGCCAGCAGTGAATCAATGGGGTTGGGAGCCCGGGCTTTCTTT. Protein: CASSESMGLGARAFF.

The chain is built from TRBV30 and TRBJ1-5; the D gene is possibly TRBD1 (6 bases). The CDR3 is 14 residues long. Germline lookup yields CDR1 GTSNPN and CDR2 SVGIG (reference sequence). Trimming cost V 2 bases and J 5 bases, with 13 bases left between them. The DNA of the CDR3 is TGTGCCTGGAGTCCCGGACAGTATTATCAGCCCCAGCATTTT. Translation gives CAWSPGQYYQPQHF.